What follows describes a single T cell receptor (beta chain). Its antigen has not been determined. This receptor came from a mouse, so its gene names and germline sequences are mouse ones too. The read terminates 1 residue before the CDR3 end, so the remaining end is supplied by the germline J gene. The entry originates in a study of tissue T cells after allogeneic stem cell transplantation (dated by TCRdb to the early 2020s). Looking at the study overall: The study profiled TCR beta repertoires in many tissues obtained from research autopsies of patients with and without GVHD, and also in mouse models of GVHD. The human part of the study was a prospective observational study with no blinding and no randomization.

Summary of the overall study and its limitations: The patient cohort was small and varied clinically, and sampling depth was recognized as a limitation. Within patients, how anatomically similar tissues were was a major factor shaping TCR repertoire composition, regardless of disease or transplant status. In both patients and mice, T cells from blood and spleen picked up only a limited part of the TCR repertoire that was detected in tissues. The study did not establish which tissue TCRs were alloreactive or antigen-specific, and some clones may have been host cells that persisted. Few T cell clones were found to be shared across patients, but shared repertoire signatures across patients were revealed in a tissue-specific fashion by motif-based clustering.

The library was prepared using the immunoSEQ multiplex PCR assay. Adaptive Biotechnologies performed TCRbeta CDR3 sequencing at survey depth and reported CDR3 sequences, V/J genes, productive frequency, and template counts. TCR beta CDR3 regions were amplified from genomic DNA instead of RNA. The source study handled its data this way. Jensen-Shannon divergence was used to quantify pairwise repertoire overlap between tissues, with a value of 1 meaning complete divergence and a value of 0 meaning identical repertoires. Tissues were clustered by single-linkage agglomerative hierarchical clustering of pairwise JSD values and displayed as dendrograms. GLIPH2 was run on all patient samples with simulation_depth 1000, kmer_min_depth 3, cdr3_length_cutoff 8, keeping groups with more than two unique CDR3s. A standardized tissue-overlap score was generated by extrapolating Jaccard GLIPH-group overlap across patients to a standard repertoire size of 1000 clones. Linear mixed-effect models, with tissue as a fixed effect and individual as a random effect, were used to test how diversity related to clinical or experimental variables. The clones in this table, taken by TCRdb from immuneACCESS, are in-frame only. Not every clone is retained; where verified, under half of the shortfall comes from an unresolved V gene, and the cause of the rest is unknown. That table is the source of V, J and clone size, and D and trimming were worked out from the DNA. The sample table lists approximately 7,600 clones, about 51% of them with a count of one. The ten largest account for 7.1% of the sample.

Trimming removed 4 bases from V and 3 bases from J; the gene matches leave 5 bases unexplained. CDR3 length: 15 amino acids, cysteine to phenylalanine. Part of the CDR3 DNA is given, 42 bases translated from base 1. CDR1 and CDR2 are read off the germline V gene as SGHDT and FRDEAV. The time point label for this specimen denotes: mouse harvest day 7 after allogeneic transplant. Each mouse graft consisted of 10^7 T-cell-depleted bone marrow cells plus 10^6 splenic CD5+ T cells and was given by tail vein injection. Mouse GVHD was modeled in a major MHC-mismatch B6 (H2b) into BALB/c (H2d) model, with tissues profiled at day 7 or 14. On day 7 or 14 post-transplant, mouse tissues and retro-orbital blood were harvested with separate sterile tools for each animal, and livers were flushed before harvest. Before genomic DNA isolation with the DNeasy Blood & Tissue Kit, mouse tissues were minced with razor blades in buffered saline.

The receptor comes from a female BALB/c mouse given C57BL/6 T cells with graft-versus-host disease after an allogeneic hematopoietic cell transplant. Sequenced input: gut tissue. The rearrangement combines TRBV14 with TRBJ2-1; 9 bases in between match TRBD1. CDR3 sequence: CASSRAGQGYAEQFF. The CDR3 bases that were read are TGTGCCAGCAGTAGGGCGGGACAGGGCTATGCTGAGCAGTTC. Full variable domain (CDR3 extended with the reference TRBV14 and TRBJ2-1 proteins): EAGVTQSPRYAVLQEGQAVSFWCDPISGHDTLYWYQQPRDQGPQLLVYFRDEAVIDNSQLPSDRFSAVRPKGTNSTLKIQSAKQGDTATYLCASSRAGQGYAEQFFGPGTRLTVL.